What follows are 18 T cell receptor beta chains derived from one specimen sequenced in a study of T cells after yellow fever vaccination. TCRdb reanalysed the 5' RACE reads using MiXCR and keeps one entry per CDR3 protein. There are hundreds of thousands of distinct CDR3 sequences in the sample; approximately 13% occur only once, and 14% to 15% lies in the top ten. Source: PBMCs, taken on the day of the yellow fever booster vaccination. These receptors came from a man under 40 who received the YFV17D yellow fever vaccine.

This chain uses TRBV6-2 or TRBV6-3 with TRBJ2-7, with 9 positions matching TRBD2. The germline V gene has CDR1 MNHEY and CDR2 SVGEGT. The CDR3 contains 15 residues. V shed 3 bases and J 5 bases; nucleotides not matched to a gene: 8. The CDR3 nucleotides are TGTGCCAGCAGTTATACCAGCGGGAGGTTCAACGAGCAGTACTTC. Its protein product is CASSYTSGRFNEQYF.

The genes are TRBV30 and TRBJ1-2, with 7 bases aligning to TRBD1. The CDR3 length is 13 residues. Unmatched junction bases numbered 4, after V lost 3 bases and J lost 3 bases. CDR1 is GTSNPN and CDR2 is SVGIG in the germline V gene (reference sequence). Written as DNA, the CDR3 is TGTGCCTGGAGACCGGGGACAGACTATGGCTACACCTTC. It codes for CAWRPGTDYGYTF.

The CDR3 coding sequence is TGCAGTGCCGAAGCTAGCGAAGAGACCCAGTACTTC. It yields the protein CSAEASEETQYF. The chain has TRBV20-1 and TRBJ2-5, with a weak D call TRBD2 (6 bases). V was clipped by 6 bases and J by 3 bases, with 11 bases between them. Per the germline V gene, CDR1 is DFQATT and CDR2 is SNEGSKA (reference sequence). This CDR3 is built from 12 residues.

This clonotype was counted between two and nine times. V and J are TRBV7-8 and TRBJ2-1, with 8 bases lining up with TRBD2. Unmatched junction bases numbered 6, after V lost 2 bases and J lost 6 bases. Germline CDR1 is SGHVS and CDR2 is FQNEAQ. The length of the CDR3 is 15 residues. The CDR3 bases are TGTGCCAGCAGCTTAAGAGCGGGAGTTTTCAATGAGCAGTTCTTC. Translating gives CASSLRAGVFNEQFF.

There are many counts of this clonotype. The rearrangement uses TRBV20-1 and TRBJ2-3; the D call may be TRBD1 or TRBD2 (5 bases each). Trimming removed 4 bases at V and 5 bases at J, with 25 bases between. Per the germline V gene, CDR1 is DFQATT and CDR2 is SNEGSKA (reference sequence). The CDR3 length is 17 residues. DNA for the CDR3: TGCAGTGCTAAGCCCTGGCAGGTCTCGGGGCGAGGAGATACGCAGTATTTT. Translation gives CSAKPWQVSGRGDTQYF.

This clonotype was detected many times. The chain joins TRBV30 to TRBJ2-5; TRBD1 matches 7 bases. The ends lost 2 bases at V and 2 bases at J; junction bases unmatched: 2. This CDR3 is built from 13 residues. Germline V CDR1 and CDR2: GTSNPN, SVGIG (reference sequence). The CDR3 loop is CAWSTGAQETQYF. CDR3 bases: TGTGCCTGGAGTACAGGGGCGCAAGAGACCCAGTACTTC.

V usage is TRBV27 and J usage is TRBJ1-5; tentative D call: TRBD1 (6 bases). CDR1 is MNHEY, CDR2 SMNVEV, per germline (reference sequence). The V end lost 6 bases, the J end lost 6 bases, and 12 bases lay between the germline ends. The CDR3 covers 13 residues. The CDR3 nucleotides read TGTGCCAGCAGCCTCGGGGGGCTTCAGCCCCAGCATTTT. This translates into CASSLGGLQPQHF.

This clonotype has more than one count but fewer than ten. J is TRBJ2-1 and V is TRBV5-1; 8 nucleotides agree with TRBD2. The germline V gene has CDR1 SGHRS and CDR2 YFSETQ. This CDR3 region has 17 residues. With V trimmed by 0 bases and J by 4 bases, 9 bases remained unmatched. CDR3 in amino acids: CASSLASRTSGYNEQFF. The CDR3 DNA is TGCGCCAGCAGCTTGGCCTCTCGAACTAGCGGATACAATGAGCAGTTCTTC.

This clonotype showed up just a few times. CDR3 residues: CAISEGTQHGYTF. The CDR3 DNA sequence: TGTGCCATCAGTGAAGGGACCCAACATGGCTACACCTTC. The rearrangement links TRBV10-3 to TRBJ1-2; D possibly corresponds to TRBD1 (5 bases). The CDR3 extends over 13 amino acids. Germline CDR1 is ENHRY and CDR2 is SYGVKD. Trimming left V 3 bases short and J 6 bases short, with 11 bases between.

This clonotype has more than one count but fewer than ten. The chain is built from TRBV18 and TRBJ2-1, with D unclear. Trimming shortened V by 3 bases and J by 3 bases, and 15 bases separated the two germline ends. Per the germline V gene, CDR1 is KGHSH and CDR2 is LQKENI. The CDR3 has 16 residues. The CDR3 spells CASSPVSGAHYNEQFF. The DNA for the CDR3 is TGTGCCAGCTCACCGGTTTCCGGCGCCCACTACAATGAGCAGTTCTTC.

This clonotype was seen more than once but under ten times. V usage is TRBV6-2 or TRBV6-3 and J usage is TRBJ2-3, with 8 bases identical to TRBD1. After removal of 6 bases from V and 9 bases from J, the junction contained 8 bases not matched to a gene. CDR1 is MNHEY, CDR2 SVGEGT, per germline. The CDR3 sequence is 13 residues long. Written as DNA, the CDR3 is TGTGCCAGCAGGGGACAGGTTCAAAGGACGCAGTATTTT. Translation: CASRGQVQRTQYF.

Many counts were recorded for this clonotype. The V gene is TRBV6-5, the J gene TRBJ2-3, with a possible D match to TRBD1 (6 bases). Trimming stripped 4 bases from V and 0 bases from J, with 8 bases between. Germline V gives CDR1 MNHEY, CDR2 SVGAGI. The CDR3 has 14 residues. CDR3 DNA sequence: TGTGCCAGCAGTTCCGGACAGAGCACAGATACGCAGTATTTT. It encodes CASSSGQSTDTQYF.

There are a few counts of this clonotype. V is TRBV12-3 or TRBV12-4 and J is TRBJ2-2; 8 positions agree with TRBD1. CDR3 size: 14 residues. Trimming cost V 2 bases and J 7 bases; bases outside gene matches: 3. The CDR3 spells CASSLSQGDGELFF. The DNA of the CDR3 is TGTGCCAGCAGTTTATCACAGGGGGACGGGGAGCTGTTTTTT.

The chain recombines TRBV29-1 with TRBJ2-6; D unresolved. The CDR3 extends over 12 amino acids. The V gene lost 8 bases and the J gene lost 3 bases, with 8 bases spanning the gap. Looked up from germline, CDR1 is SQVTM and CDR2 is ANQGSEA. In nucleotides, the CDR3 is TGCAGCTCGGTACATGGGGCCAACGTCCTGACTTTC. As protein: CSSVHGANVLTF.

This chain connects TRBV5-1 to TRBJ2-5; D not certain. V lost 7 bases and J 1 base, leaving 11 bases between the germline ends. Germline CDR1 and CDR2: SGHRS and YFSETQ. The CDR3 consists of 13 residues. The CDR3 here is CASGKSPQETQYF. The CDR3 bases are TGCGCCAGCGGGAAGAGCCCCCAAGAGACCCAGTACTTC.

The rearrangement links TRBV15 to TRBJ2-1; D remains unclear. V gave up 0 bases and J gave up 6 bases, with 9 bases separating them. Germline CDR1 LNHNV, CDR2 YYDKDF (reference sequence). The CDR3 runs 14 residues. CDR3 region: CATSRDRWSNEQFF. The CDR3 nucleotides are TGTGCCACCAGCAGAGATCGGTGGAGCAATGAGCAGTTCTTC.

This clonotype came up many times. The chain has TRBV7-2 and TRBJ2-1, with a weak D call TRBD1 (6 bases). The CDR3 has 14 residues. Germline loops: CDR1 SGHTA, CDR2 FQGNSA. With 10 bases removed from V and 1 base from J, the gap between germline ends came to 14 bases. The CDR3 DNA reads as TGTGCCACCACAGGGATTATTTCCTACAATGAGCAGTTCTTC. Translating it yields CATTGIISYNEQFF.

The chain is built from TRBV30 and TRBJ1-2; D possibly corresponds to TRBD1 (6 bases). This CDR3 is built from 13 residues. The V gene lost 2 bases and the J gene lost 8 bases, with 15 bases spanning the gap. Per the germline V gene, CDR1 is GTSNPN and CDR2 is SVGIG (reference sequence). The DNA for the CDR3 is TGTGCCTGGAGTTTAACAGGGCAGTTGGGCTACACCTTC. Translation gives CAWSLTGQLGYTF.